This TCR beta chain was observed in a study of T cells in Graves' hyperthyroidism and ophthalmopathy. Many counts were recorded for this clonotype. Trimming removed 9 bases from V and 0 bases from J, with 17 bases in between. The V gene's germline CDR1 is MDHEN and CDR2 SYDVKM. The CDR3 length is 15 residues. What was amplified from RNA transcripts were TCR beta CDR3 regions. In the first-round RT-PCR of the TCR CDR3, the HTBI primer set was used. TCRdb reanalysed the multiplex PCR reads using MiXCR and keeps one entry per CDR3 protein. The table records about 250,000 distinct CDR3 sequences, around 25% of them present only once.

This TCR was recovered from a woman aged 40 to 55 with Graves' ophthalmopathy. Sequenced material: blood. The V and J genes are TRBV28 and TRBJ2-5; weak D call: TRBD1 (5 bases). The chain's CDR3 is CASLSTVVYQETQYF. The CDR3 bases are TGTGCCAGTCTTTCGACAGTCGTGTACCAAGAGACCCAGTACTTC.